A single sample is the source of the 3 T cell receptor beta chains below, sequenced in a study of post-analysis software for immune sequencing data. Study-wide points: Controls had lower frequencies than patients of about 5 TRBV segments, which included TRBV5-6, TRBV5-1 and TRBV20-1.

The antigens of these receptors remain unknown. Unique molecular identifiers were present in the TCR beta cDNA libraries. TCRdb fed the PCR reads into MiXCR, producing one record per CDR3 protein. Of roughly 200,000 distinct CDR3 sequences in the sample, around 29% are singletons; the top ten hold 3% to 4%. Sequencing was performed on blood. The receptors derive from a girl aged 2-17 years with multiple sclerosis.

This clonotype has only one observation. V and J are TRBV7-3 and TRBJ2-3; D gene unclear. Deletions cut 3 bases from V and 0 bases from J, with 7 bases between. Looked up from germline, CDR1 is SGHTA and CDR2 is FQGTGA. The CDR3 length is 14 residues. The chain's CDR3 is CASSFRQSTDTQYF. Written as DNA, the CDR3 is TGTGCCAGCAGCTTTCGGCAAAGCACAGATACGCAGTATTTT.

This clonotype appeared a single time. The chain joins TRBV20-1 to TRBJ1-5; D unclear. The V and J ends lost 6 bases and 2 bases respectively, with 14 bases between them. This CDR3 is 14 amino acids long. Germline V lookup: CDR1 DFQATT, CDR2 SNEGSKA (reference sequence). The CDR3 sequence: CSAKTVDGNQPQHF. CDR3 nucleotides: TGCAGTGCCAAAACAGTCGATGGCAATCAGCCCCAGCATTTT.

Only a few counts were recorded for this clonotype. This chain connects TRBV14 to TRBJ1-1; weak D call: TRBD1 (5 bases). V was cut by 11 bases and J by 4 bases, with 17 bases left in between. This CDR3 contains 13 residues. Germline V gene lookup returns CDR1 SGHDN and CDR2 FVKESK. In DNA form, the CDR3 reads TGTGCCGGCATGTCCCGGGGCACCACTGAAGCTTTCTTT. Its protein is CAGMSRGTTEAFF.